One T cell receptor beta chain is described in this entry. The sample comes from a study of PD-1 blockade in classical Hodgkin lymphoma. Study details: Patients were dosed intravenously with nivolumab at 3 mg/kg every 2 weeks.

Some clones are missing from TCRdb's copy, which holds only in-frame ones; the method was immunoSEQ multiplex PCR. Counted here are about 44,000 clones, less than 75% occurring once; the ten biggest clones make up 3% to 3.5%. Time point specified: cycle 4 day 1 (C4D1), after five to seven weeks of nivolumab. All the patients suffered relapse after autologous stem cell transplantation, and brentuximab vedotin exposure differed. Trimming removed 0 bases from V and 5 bases from J; junction bases left unmatched: 6. CDR1 and CDR2 (germline): WNHNN, SYGVQD (reference sequence). This CDR3 region has 16 residues.

The genes are TRBV10-1 and TRBJ2-1; TRBD1 matches 8 bases. The sequencing used peripheral blood mononuclear cells (PBMCs), collected before the fourth cycle of nivolumab. The receptor was isolated from a human donor with classical Hodgkin lymphoma. This CDR3 is CASSESQDRVHNEQFF. As DNA, the CDR3 is TGCGCCAGCAGTGAGTCCCAGGACAGGGTCCACAATGAGCAGTTCTTC.